This T cell receptor beta chain was sequenced during a study of T cells in localized non-small cell lung cancer. Produced via immunoSEQ multiplex PCR; TCRdb's table is partial and in-frame only. The table lists roughly 3,000 clones, about 30% of them singletons. Specimen: normal lung tissue next to the tumor, collected before any cancer treatment. This TCR derives from a woman aged 40-69 years with stage I lung adenocarcinoma.

The CDR3 loop reads CASSRQFTDTQYF. The CDR3 DNA is TGCGCCAGCAGCCGACAGTTCACAGATACGCAGTATTTT. The rearrangement uses TRBV4-1 and TRBJ2-3; TRBD1 might be the D (5 bases). Germline V gene lookup returns CDR1 MGHRA and CDR2 YSYEKL. The CDR3 sequence is 13 residues long. V was pared by 4 bases and J by 2 bases, with 7 bases between.